The clone carrying this TCR beta chain was detected many times. Its antigen is currently unknown. Trimming shortened V by 2 bases and J by 2 bases, and 5 bases separated the two germline ends. Looked up from germline, CDR1 is WNHNN and CDR2 is SYGVQD (reference sequence). There are 13 residues in the CDR3. Every sequencing run generated in excess of 160 million TCR-beta sequences. These sequences covered 15-18 subjects. One entry per CDR3 protein, called by TCRdb with MiXCR from the 5' RACE reads. The data show 130,000 or so distinct CDR3 sequences, about 3.2% seen once. The data are from a study of neurological immune-mediated disorders. The study built unsorted libraries from 2 million PBMCs kept at -80 C. General observations from the study: No CDR3 amino acid sequences were shared by expanded clones across subjects, suggesting private repertoires in all groups.

Input material: PBMCs. This clonotype was obtained from a woman in her twenties or thirties with multiple sclerosis. This rearrangement joins TRBV10-1 to TRBJ2-3; D is unclear. The CDR3: CASSEDHTDTQYF. CDR3 DNA sequence: TGCGCCAGCAGTGAGGACCACACAGATACGCAGTATTTT.